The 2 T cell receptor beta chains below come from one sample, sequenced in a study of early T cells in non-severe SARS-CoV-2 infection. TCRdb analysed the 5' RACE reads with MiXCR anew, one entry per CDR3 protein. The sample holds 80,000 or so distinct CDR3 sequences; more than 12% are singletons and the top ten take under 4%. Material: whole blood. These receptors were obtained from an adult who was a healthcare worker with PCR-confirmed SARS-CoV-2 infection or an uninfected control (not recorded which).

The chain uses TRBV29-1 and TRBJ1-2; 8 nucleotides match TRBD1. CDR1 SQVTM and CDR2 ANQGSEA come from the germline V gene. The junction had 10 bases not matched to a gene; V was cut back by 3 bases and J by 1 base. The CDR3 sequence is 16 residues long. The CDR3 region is CSVDTAPGQDNYGYTF. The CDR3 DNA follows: TGCAGCGTTGACACTGCTCCGGGACAGGATAACTATGGCTACACCTTC.

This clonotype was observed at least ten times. CDR3 nucleotide sequence: TGTGCCAGCAGCCCCGCGGGACGCCTCAATCAGCCCCAGCATTTT. This sequence encodes CASSPAGRLNQPQHF. The chain employs TRBV7-9 and TRBJ1-5; TRBD1 might be the D (5 bases). The CDR3 sequence is 15 residues long. Trimming left V 5 bases short and J 3 bases short, with 14 bases between. From germline, CDR1 is SEHNR and CDR2 FQNEAQ (reference sequence).